This TCR beta chain came from a study of OX40 agonist ivuxolimab in advanced cancers. Across the whole study: Intravenous ivuxolimab was administered to patients every 2 weeks at 0.01 to 10 mg/kg. General study points: At 0.1 to 3.0 mg/kg, CD4+ and CD8+ blood T cells expanded clonally by week 6. CD8+ T cells were the subset that, on average, had more expanded clones than CD4+.

This table comes from immunoSEQ multiplex PCR, and its TCRdb copy is limited to in-frame clones, with some not included. The sample consists of roughly 20,000 clones, about 86% of them appearing once. With respect to this clone: Its antigen is currently unknown.

The sequenced sample was CD4+ or CD8+ T cells sorted from blood, obtained in a trial of the OX40 agonist ivuxolimab. The clonotype originates from an adult with an advanced solid tumor such as melanoma, head and neck, liver or kidney cancer.

CDR3 region: CASSIRGLAVEQYF. CDR3 sequence (DNA): TGTGCCAGCAGTATTAGAGGACTAGCGGTCGAGCAGTACTTC. The chain carries TRBV2 and TRBJ2-7, with 10 bases aligning to TRBD2. Losses at the gene ends were 5 bases for V and 6 bases for J; bases not matched to a gene: 7. The V gene's germline CDR1 is SNHLY and CDR2 FYNNEI. This CDR3 region has 14 residues.